This T cell receptor beta chain emerged from a study of blood T cell repertoires in COVID-19. Across the whole study: Some COVID-19 samples were acute and others convalescent; all came from the United States, Italy and Spain. PBMCs, B-cell-depleted T cells, or T cells were the source of the cDNA or gDNA that made up the material.

Study processing details: Amplification from reference gene primers served as the basis for estimated nucleated cell counts. This table comes from immunoSEQ multiplex PCR, and its TCRdb copy is limited to in-frame clones, with some not included. The V and J calls and clone size come from that table; D and trimming were worked out from the DNA. The sample records over 200,000 clones, less than 90% being singletons. V shed 2 bases and J shed 4 bases, with 15 bases lying between them. CDR1 is KGHSH, CDR2 LQKENI, per germline. The CDR3 is made up of 16 amino acids. The sequence came from a man aged 35 to 55 with active or convalescent COVID-19. The rearrangement links TRBV18 to TRBJ1-5; D is unresolved. Sequenced: peripheral blood. Written as DNA, the CDR3 is TGTGCCAGCTCACCATTGCCCCCGGAGGCTAATCAGCCCCAGCATTTT. Translated, it gives CASSPLPPEANQPQHF.